The rows below give T cell receptor beta chains drawn from one sample of a study of human CD4 T cells and Enterobacteriaceae. The data were produced by immunoSEQ multiplex PCR, yet TCRdb's version contains in-frame clones alone and is incomplete. The repertoire holds some 26,000 clones, with 80% to 90% as singletons. Sequencing was done on a sample of memory CD4+ T cells from blood. The origin of the receptors is a human donor in good health. Each CDR3 is given with its conserved first and last residue. The order of the fields is CDR3 protein, CDR3 DNA, J gene, clone size, V gene, D gene. The D gene is left open where the match is weak. Size values are once, few and many counts, or a class for expanded clones, and some rows have none.

cdr3_aa: CASRDLLRGRGKLFF
cdr3_nt: TGTGCCAGTAGAGACTTGTTAAGGGGTAGAGGAAAACTGTTTTTT
j_call: TRBJ1-4
clone_size: -
v_call: TRBV19
d_call: -

cdr3_aa: CATYRAYEQYF
cdr3_nt: TGTGCCACCTACAGGGCTTACGAGCAGTACTTC
j_call: TRBJ2-7
clone_size: -
v_call: TRBV14
d_call: -

cdr3_aa: CASSPGPGHQYF
cdr3_nt: TGTGCCAGCAGTCCCGGGCCCGGCCACCAGTACTTC
j_call: TRBJ2-4
clone_size: -
v_call: TRBV6-5
d_call: -

cdr3_aa: CASGDGYGYTF
cdr3_nt: TGTGCCAGCGGTGACGGGTATGGCTACACCTTC
j_call: TRBJ1-2
clone_size: -
v_call: TRBV6-1
d_call: -

cdr3_aa: CASSPNSPSSTDTQYF
cdr3_nt: TGTGCCAGCTCACCAAACAGTCCTTCTAGCACAGATACGCAGTATTTT
j_call: TRBJ2-3
clone_size: -
v_call: TRBV18
d_call: -

cdr3_aa: CASRPQSSGNTIYF
cdr3_nt: TGTGCCAGCAGGCCACAATCCTCCGGAAACACCATATATTTT
j_call: TRBJ1-3
clone_size: -
v_call: TRBV2
d_call: -

cdr3_aa: CASRGRTTEAFF
cdr3_nt: TGTGCCAGCAGGGGGAGGACCACTGAAGCTTTCTTT
j_call: TRBJ1-1
clone_size: -
v_call: TRBV6-6
d_call: -

cdr3_aa: CAIKGDRVNNSPLHF
cdr3_nt: TGTGCCATCAAGGGGGACAGGGTTAATAATTCACCCCTCCACTTT
j_call: TRBJ1-6
clone_size: -
v_call: TRBV10-3
d_call: TRBD1

cdr3_aa: CASSPNQVGREQFF
cdr3_nt: TGTGCCAGCAGCCCCAATCAGGTGGGGCGGGAGCAGTTCTTC
j_call: TRBJ2-1
clone_size: -
v_call: TRBV7-2
d_call: -

cdr3_aa: CASSGGTSLGNEQFF
cdr3_nt: TGCGCCAGCAGTGGGGGTACGTCACTAGGGAATGAGCAGTTCTTC
j_call: TRBJ2-1
clone_size: few
v_call: TRBV10-1
d_call: -

cdr3_aa: CATSRTGRSNQPQHF
cdr3_nt: TGTGCCACCAGCAGAACGGGTAGAAGCAATCAGCCCCAGCATTTT
j_call: TRBJ1-5
clone_size: -
v_call: TRBV15
d_call: -

cdr3_aa: CASSSVLLGSPLHF
cdr3_nt: TGTGCCAGCAGCTCCGTTCTTCTGGGGTCACCCCTCCACTTT
j_call: TRBJ1-6
clone_size: -
v_call: TRBV5-8
d_call: -

cdr3_aa: CASSEWGPNQPQHF
cdr3_nt: TGTGCCAGCAGTGAATGGGGTCCCAATCAGCCCCAGCATTTT
j_call: TRBJ1-5
clone_size: -
v_call: TRBV6-1
d_call: -

cdr3_aa: CASSLDPGTGSSGNTIYF
cdr3_nt: TGTGCCAGCAGCTTGGACCCCGGGACAGGGAGCTCTGGAAACACCATATATTTT
j_call: TRBJ1-3
clone_size: few
v_call: TRBV5-4
d_call: TRBD1

cdr3_aa: CASGQSYEQYF
cdr3_nt: TGTGCCAGCGGGCAGAGCTACGAGCAGTACTTC
j_call: TRBJ2-7
clone_size: -
v_call: TRBV6-1
d_call: -

cdr3_aa: CASSLVQGASYEQYF
cdr3_nt: TGTGCCAGCAGCTTAGTCCAGGGGGCCTCCTACGAGCAGTACTTC
j_call: TRBJ2-7
clone_size: -
v_call: TRBV7-2
d_call: TRBD1

cdr3_aa: CASSEGGLAGRWTQYF
cdr3_nt: TGTGCCAGCAGTGAGGGGGGACTAGCGGGAAGGTGGACGCAGTATTTT
j_call: TRBJ2-3
clone_size: -
v_call: TRBV2
d_call: TRBD2

cdr3_aa: CASSQWQGIIYEQYF
cdr3_nt: TGCGCCAGCAGCCAGTGGCAGGGAATTATCTACGAGCAGTACTTC
j_call: TRBJ2-7
clone_size: -
v_call: TRBV4-1
d_call: -

cdr3_aa: CASSQKQGATNEKLFF
cdr3_nt: TGTGCCAGCAGCCAGAAACAGGGAGCAACTAATGAAAAACTGTTTTTT
j_call: TRBJ1-4
clone_size: -
v_call: TRBV14
d_call: -

cdr3_aa: CASSSPGQGTGELFF
cdr3_nt: TGTGCCAGTAGTAGCCCGGGACAGGGGACCGGGGAGCTGTTTTTT
j_call: TRBJ2-2
clone_size: few
v_call: TRBV19
d_call: TRBD1

cdr3_aa: CASSRGQTGGTDTQYF
cdr3_nt: TGTGCCAGCAGCAGGGGTCAGACTGGGGGCACAGATACGCAGTATTTT
j_call: TRBJ2-3
clone_size: -
v_call: TRBV5-8
d_call: -

cdr3_aa: CASREGAGVYNEQFF
cdr3_nt: TGTGCCAGCAGGGAGGGGGCTGGGGTCTACAATGAGCAGTTCTTC
j_call: TRBJ2-1
clone_size: -
v_call: TRBV6-1
d_call: -

cdr3_aa: CASSPIGQEGGELFF
cdr3_nt: TGTGCCAGCTCACCAATCGGACAGGAAGGGGGGGAGCTGTTTTTT
j_call: TRBJ2-2
clone_size: -
v_call: TRBV18
d_call: TRBD1

cdr3_aa: CASSPYGTPPTQYF
cdr3_nt: TGTGCCAGCAGCCCGTATGGGACTCCCCCAACGCAGTATTTT
j_call: TRBJ2-3
clone_size: -
v_call: TRBV7-9
d_call: -

cdr3_aa: CASSVRVERLGTQYF
cdr3_nt: TGTGCCAGCAGCGTCAGGGTGGAGAGGCTAGGTACGCAGTATTTT
j_call: TRBJ2-3
clone_size: -
v_call: TRBV9
d_call: -

cdr3_aa: CAWSLGQRIATDTQYF
cdr3_nt: TGTGCCTGGAGCCTGGGACAGAGGATTGCCACAGATACGCAGTATTTT
j_call: TRBJ2-3
clone_size: -
v_call: TRBV30
d_call: TRBD1

cdr3_aa: CASSFGRGADTQYF
cdr3_nt: TGTGCCAGCAGCTTCGGGCGGGGGGCAGATACGCAGTATTTT
j_call: TRBJ2-3
clone_size: -
v_call: TRBV5-6
d_call: TRBD2

cdr3_aa: CASSLGATGTGSYEQYF
cdr3_nt: TGCGCCAGCAGCTTGGGGGCGACCGGGACAGGTTCCTACGAGCAGTACTTC
j_call: TRBJ2-7
clone_size: -
v_call: TRBV5-1
d_call: TRBD1

cdr3_aa: CASSVGFAGGSYEQYF
cdr3_nt: TGTGCCAGCAGCGTAGGATTCGCGGGGGGCTCCTACGAGCAGTACTTC
j_call: TRBJ2-7
clone_size: -
v_call: TRBV9
d_call: TRBD2

cdr3_aa: CAGGGTRELFF
cdr3_nt: TGTGCCGGAGGGGGGACCCGGGAGCTGTTTTTT
j_call: TRBJ2-2
clone_size: once
v_call: TRBV7-9
d_call: -

cdr3_aa: CAISPTGDEQFF
cdr3_nt: TGTGCCATCAGTCCCACTGGCGATGAGCAGTTCTTC
j_call: TRBJ2-1
clone_size: -
v_call: TRBV10-3
d_call: -

cdr3_aa: CASSSQGWGNNQPQHF
cdr3_nt: TGTGCCAGCAGTTCACAGGGTTGGGGGAACAATCAGCCCCAGCATTTT
j_call: TRBJ1-5
clone_size: -
v_call: TRBV28
d_call: -

cdr3_aa: CASSDVNSNQPQHF
cdr3_nt: TGTGCCAGCAGTGATGTTAATAGCAATCAGCCCCAGCATTTT
j_call: TRBJ1-5
clone_size: -
v_call: TRBV6-6
d_call: -

cdr3_aa: CASSRDRVSTEAFF
cdr3_nt: TGTGCCAGCAGCCGGGACAGGGTTTCCACTGAAGCTTTCTTT
j_call: TRBJ1-1
clone_size: -
v_call: TRBV6-1
d_call: TRBD1

cdr3_aa: CASRQYGTSGYMYQETQYF
cdr3_nt: TGTGCCAGCAGACAATACGGGACTAGCGGGTATATGTACCAAGAGACCCAGTACTTC
j_call: TRBJ2-5
clone_size: -
v_call: TRBV27
d_call: TRBD2

cdr3_aa: CASSFQGAGAEAFF
cdr3_nt: TGCGCCAGCAGCTTTCAGGGGGCGGGCGCTGAAGCTTTCTTT
j_call: TRBJ1-1
clone_size: -
v_call: TRBV5-1
d_call: TRBD1

cdr3_aa: CATGTGADTQYF
cdr3_nt: TGTGCCACTGGAACCGGGGCAGATACGCAGTATTTT
j_call: TRBJ2-3
clone_size: -
v_call: TRBV28
d_call: -

cdr3_aa: CASSESWRPETQYF
cdr3_nt: TGCGCCAGCAGTGAGTCGTGGCGACCAGAGACCCAGTACTTC
j_call: TRBJ2-5
clone_size: -
v_call: TRBV10-1
d_call: -

cdr3_aa: CASSAGTGGVLFF
cdr3_nt: TGTGCCAGCTCGGCCGGGACAGGGGGCGTTCTGTTTTTT
j_call: TRBJ1-4
clone_size: -
v_call: TRBV18
d_call: TRBD1

cdr3_aa: CASSIRAGPPNQPQHF
cdr3_nt: TGTGCCAGTAGTATAAGGGCGGGACCCCCCAATCAGCCCCAGCATTTT
j_call: TRBJ1-5
clone_size: -
v_call: TRBV19
d_call: -

cdr3_aa: CASSPLRKETQYF
cdr3_nt: TGTGCCAGCAGTCCTTTGAGGAAAGAGACCCAGTACTTC
j_call: TRBJ2-5
clone_size: -
v_call: TRBV27
d_call: -